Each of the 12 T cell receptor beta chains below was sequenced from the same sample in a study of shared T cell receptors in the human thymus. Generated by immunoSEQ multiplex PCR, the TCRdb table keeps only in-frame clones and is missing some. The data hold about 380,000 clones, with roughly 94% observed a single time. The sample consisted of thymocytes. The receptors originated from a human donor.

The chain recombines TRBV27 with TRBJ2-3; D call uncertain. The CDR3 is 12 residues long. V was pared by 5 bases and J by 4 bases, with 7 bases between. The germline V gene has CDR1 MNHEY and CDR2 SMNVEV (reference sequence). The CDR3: CASSQVPDTQYF. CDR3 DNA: TGTGCCAGCAGTCAGGTCCCAGATACGCAGTATTTT.

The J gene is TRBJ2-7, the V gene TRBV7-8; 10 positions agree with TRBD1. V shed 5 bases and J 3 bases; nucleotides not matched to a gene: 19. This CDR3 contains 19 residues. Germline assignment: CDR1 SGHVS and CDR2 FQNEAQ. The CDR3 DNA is TGTGCCAGCAGCCTGAACCAGGGACAGGGGAGGAACGCTTGCTACGAGCAGTACTTC. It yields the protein CASSLNQGQGRNACYEQYF.

The CDR3 spells CASSLKWGQPQHF. The CDR3 DNA reads TGTGCCAGCAGTTTAAAATGGGGTCAGCCCCAGCATTTT. The chain recombines TRBV27 with TRBJ1-5; D not resolved. The V and J ends lost 2 bases and 6 bases respectively, with 8 bases between them. The V gene's germline CDR1 is MNHEY and CDR2 SMNVEV (reference sequence). CDR3 length equals 13 residues.

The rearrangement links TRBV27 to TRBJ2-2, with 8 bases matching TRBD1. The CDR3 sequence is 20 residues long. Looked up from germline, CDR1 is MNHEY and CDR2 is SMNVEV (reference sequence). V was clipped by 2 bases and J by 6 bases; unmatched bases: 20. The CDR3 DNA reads TGTGCCAGCAGTTTACCCAAGACAGGGGAAGTGGTTAAGGGTGCCGGGGAGCTGTTTTTT. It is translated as CASSLPKTGEVVKGAGELFF.

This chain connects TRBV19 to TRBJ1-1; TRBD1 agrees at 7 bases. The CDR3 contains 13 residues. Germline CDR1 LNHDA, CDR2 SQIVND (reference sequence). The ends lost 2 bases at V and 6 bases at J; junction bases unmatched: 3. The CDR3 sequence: CASSIFQGAEAFF. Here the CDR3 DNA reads TGTGCCAGTAGTATATTCCAGGGGGCTGAAGCTTTCTTT.

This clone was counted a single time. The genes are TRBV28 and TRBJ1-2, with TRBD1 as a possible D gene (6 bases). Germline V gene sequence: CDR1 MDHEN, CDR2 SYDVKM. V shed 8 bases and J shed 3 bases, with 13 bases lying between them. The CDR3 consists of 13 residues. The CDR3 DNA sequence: TGTGCCAGCGCCCGACAGGCTCACTATGGCTACACCTTC. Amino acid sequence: CASARQAHYGYTF.

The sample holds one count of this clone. The CDR3, as DNA: TGTGCTAGTGGTCCCCCGGGACACGACTATGGCTACACCTTC. Amino acid sequence: CASGPPGHDYGYTF. J is TRBJ1-2 and V is TRBV12-5; maybe TRBD1 (6 bases). Germline values: CDR1 LGHNT, CDR2 FRNRAP. This CDR3 region has 14 residues. Between the trimmed V and J ends, which lost 5 bases and 3 bases, there was a span of 13 bases.

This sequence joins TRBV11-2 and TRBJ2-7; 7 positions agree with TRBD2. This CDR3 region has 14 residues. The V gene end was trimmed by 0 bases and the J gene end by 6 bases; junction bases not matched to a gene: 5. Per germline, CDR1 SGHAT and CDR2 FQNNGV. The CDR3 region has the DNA TGTGCCAGCAGCTTAGATTGGGGGGGAGGCGAGCAGTACTTC. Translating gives CASSLDWGGGEQYF.

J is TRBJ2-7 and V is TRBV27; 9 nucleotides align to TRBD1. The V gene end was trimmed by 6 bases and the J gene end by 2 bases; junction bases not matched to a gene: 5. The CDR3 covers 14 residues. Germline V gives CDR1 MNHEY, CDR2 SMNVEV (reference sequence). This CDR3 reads CASSRRDRAYEQYF. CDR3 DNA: TGTGCCAGCAGCCGCCGGGACAGGGCCTACGAGCAGTACTTC.

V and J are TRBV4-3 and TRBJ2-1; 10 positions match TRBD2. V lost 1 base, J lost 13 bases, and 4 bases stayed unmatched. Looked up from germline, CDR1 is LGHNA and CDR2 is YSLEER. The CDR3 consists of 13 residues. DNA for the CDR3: TGCGCCAGCAGCCAAGGAAGCGGGAGGGCCCAGTTCTTC. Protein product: CASSQGSGRAQFF.

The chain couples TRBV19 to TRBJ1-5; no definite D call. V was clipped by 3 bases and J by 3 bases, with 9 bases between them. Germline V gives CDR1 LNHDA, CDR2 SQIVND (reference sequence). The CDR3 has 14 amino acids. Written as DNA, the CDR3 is TGTGCCAGTAGTATGAGGACCCCCAATCAGCCCCAGCATTTT. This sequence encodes CASSMRTPNQPQHF.

CDR3 region: CASSQPLQGVAYRENQPQHF. The DNA for the CDR3 is TGTGCCAGCAGCCAACCTCTACAGGGGGTGGCCTACAGGGAGAATCAGCCCCAGCATTTT. This rearrangement joins TRBV4-2 to TRBJ1-5; 8 nucleotides match TRBD1. CDR3 length: 20 residues. V lost 2 bases, J lost 4 bases, and 19 bases stayed unmatched. From germline, CDR1 is LGHNA and CDR2 YNFKEQ.